This entry concerns a single TCR beta chain. Its antigen is unidentified. V lost 0 bases, J lost 5 bases, and 3 bases stayed unmatched. CDR1 and CDR2 from the germline V gene are SGHRS and YFSETQ. This CDR3 is built from 14 residues. Participants comprised healthy donors of bone marrow. This specimen comes from a study of cytomegalovirus exposure and HLA in healthy donors. The primer mix had 60 Vbeta and 13 Jbeta primers. TCRdb's table, derived via immunoSEQ multiplex PCR, lists solely in-frame clones and lacks some. The profile covers about 130,000 clones, with about four fifths appearing a single time and 5% to 6.5% taken by the ten largest. Overall study findings and caveats: The study recorded more than 150 TCR beta chains that were cytomegalovirus-associated. A later analysis linked a missense variant in DCLRE1C to the trimming of TCR beta V and J genes.

The specimen was PBMCs. The receptor was isolated from a man aged 25 to 40 in good health and CMV-seronegative. This chain uses TRBV5-1 with TRBJ2-3, with TRBD1 matching 7 bases. The CDR3 protein is CASSLGQGEDTQYF. The CDR3 DNA reads as TGCGCCAGCAGCTTGGGACAGGGTGAAGATACGCAGTATTTT.